This is a list of T cell receptor beta chains from one sample in a study of cytomegalovirus exposure and HLA in healthy donors. TCRdb keeps only in-frame clones here, not all; method: immunoSEQ multiplex PCR. This table has 150,000 to 200,000 clones, approximately 70% appearing once. The material sequenced was PBMCs. These receptors were collected from a man aged 35-49 years in good health and CMV-seropositive. CDR3s include the opening cysteine and the closing phenylalanine or tryptophan. A D gene is named only where the DNA matches it firmly. Expanded clones get a size class; other rows say once, few or many, or leave the size out.

V	D	J	length	size	CDR3	DNA
TRBV6-5	TRBD1	TRBJ1-2	15	-	CASSLRDSPNYGYTF	TGTGCCAGCAGCCTCCGGGACAGCCCTAACTATGGCTACACCTTC
TRBV7-9	-	TRBJ1-4	18	-	CASSITGAGILSNEKLFF	TGTGCCAGCAGTATTACAGGTGCAGGGATTCTTTCTAATGAAAAACTGTTTTTT
TRBV4-2	TRBD2	TRBJ2-2	16	-	CASSQVGTSGNGELFF	TGTGCCAGCAGCCAAGTTGGTACTAGCGGAAACGGGGAGCTGTTTTTT
TRBV9	-	TRBJ1-4	14	-	CASSVGSGPSKLFF	TGTGCCAGCAGCGTAGGTTCAGGGCCTTCAAAACTGTTTTTT
TRBV9	TRBD1	TRBJ2-7	16	-	CASSLRPGTALYEQYF	TGTGCCAGCAGCCTGCGTCCCGGGACAGCCCTCTACGAGCAGTACTTC
TRBV6-1	TRBD1	TRBJ1-6	14	few	CASSSTGSFSPLHF	TGTGCCAGCAGCTCGACAGGGAGTTTTTCACCCCTCCACTTT
TRBV7-2	TRBD1	TRBJ2-1	15	once	CASSPAGGGRNEQFF	TGTGCCAGCAGCCCCGCAGGGGGCGGACGGAATGAGCAGTTCTTC
TRBV15	-	TRBJ1-6	15	-	CATSRDVQGRSPLHF	TGTGCCACCAGCAGAGATGTACAGGGCCGGTCACCCCTCCACTTT
TRBV10-3	-	TRBJ1-1	11	-	CASQQGQEAFF	TGTGCCAGCCAACAGGGACAAGAAGCTTTCTTT
TRBV4-3	TRBD2	TRBJ2-2	19	-	CASSQDRGLAGGPTGELFF	TGCGCCAGCAGCCAAGATAGGGGACTAGCGGGGGGGCCCACCGGGGAGCTGTTTTTT
TRBV6-4	-	TRBJ1-5	14	-	CASSVEYSDQPQHF	TGTGCCAGCAGTGTGGAGTATTCGGATCAGCCCCAGCATTTT
TRBV15	-	TRBJ1-3	14	few	CATSTRGSGNTIYF	TGTGCCACCAGCACAAGGGGGTCTGGAAACACCATATATTTT
TRBV5-4	-	TRBJ2-5	14	-	CASSLRSFRETQYF	TGTGCCAGCAGCCTCCGGTCCTTCCGAGAGACCCAGTACTTC
TRBV2	-	TRBJ2-7	13	-	CASSGEAFYEQYF	TGTGCCAGCTCAGGGGAAGCATTCTACGAGCAGTACTTC
TRBV4-1	TRBD1	TRBJ1-1	16	-	CASTPGQGTMNTEAFF	TGCGCCAGCACACCGGGACAGGGGACTATGAACACTGAAGCTTTCTTT
TRBV30	TRBD2	TRBJ2-7	14	-	CAWTPYGGAYEQYF	TGTGCCTGGACACCCTACGGGGGGGCCTACGAGCAGTACTTC
TRBV29-1	-	TRBJ1-4	13	-	CSVEYSGNEKLFF	TGCAGCGTTGAGTATTCAGGGAATGAAAAACTGTTTTTT
TRBV7-6	-	TRBJ2-5	15	-	CASSPLVGRQETQYF	TGTGCCAGCAGCCCTCTGGTGGGGAGGCAAGAGACCCAGTACTTC
TRBV19	TRBD1	TRBJ1-6	16	-	CASRDRGGSYNSPLHF	TGTGCCAGTAGGGACAGGGGGGGATCATATAATTCACCCCTCCACTTT
TRBV19	TRBD1	TRBJ2-7	15	-	CASSGGQGASYEQYF	TGTGCCAGTAGTGGTGGACAGGGGGCCTCCTACGAGCAGTACTTC
TRBV11-2	TRBD1	TRBJ1-3	16	-	CASSHRDRGLGNTIYF	TGTGCCAGCAGCCACCGGGACAGGGGGCTCGGAAACACCATATATTTT
TRBV12-5	-	TRBJ1-1	16	-	CASGKNVAGTYTEAFF	TGTGCTAGTGGTAAAAACGTTGCAGGAACCTACACTGAAGCTTTCTTT
TRBV5-1	-	TRBJ2-7	14	once	CASSLGDITYEQYF	TGCGCCAGCAGCTTGGGGGACATCACCTACGAGCAGTACTTC
TRBV5-1	-	TRBJ1-1	15	-	CASSPWATARTEAFF	TGCGCCAGCAGCCCCTGGGCCACAGCACGCACTGAAGCTTTCTTT
TRBV6-6	-	TRBJ2-3	13	few	CASSYEGTDTQYF	TGTGCCAGCAGTTACGAGGGAACGGATACGCAGTATTTT
TRBV4-3	-	TRBJ2-7	13	-	CASSQQGHYEQYF	TGCGCCAGCAGCCAACAGGGGCACTACGAGCAGTACTTC
TRBV12-5	-	TRBJ1-2	14	-	CASGLVTGLGGYTF	TGTGCTAGTGGTTTGGTCACAGGGCTGGGTGGCTACACCTTC
TRBV9	TRBD1	TRBJ2-1	20	-	CASSSSSSRGTGNLYNEQFF	TGTGCCAGCAGCTCTAGTAGTAGTAGGGGGACAGGGAATCTCTACAATGAGCAGTTCTTC
TRBV15	-	TRBJ1-1	14	-	CATSRGTGQGEAFF	TGTGCCACCAGCAGAGGTACGGGCCAGGGTGAAGCTTTCTTT
TRBV6-1	TRBD2	TRBJ2-3	14	-	CASSDGLAVDTQYF	TGTGCCAGCAGTGACGGCCTAGCGGTGGATACGCAGTATTTT
TRBV2	-	TRBJ1-5	14	-	CASSRGGTNQPQHF	TGTGCCAGCAGTCGAGGGGGTACCAATCAGCCCCAGCATTTT
TRBV9	TRBD1	TRBJ1-3	15	-	CASSVRGRPGNTIYF	TGTGCCAGCAGCGTCAGGGGGCGGCCTGGAAACACCATATATTTT
TRBV9	TRBD1	TRBJ2-7	15	-	CASSASLDRGFEQYF	TGTGCCAGCAGCGCGAGCTTGGACAGGGGGTTCGAGCAGTACTTC
TRBV4-2	TRBD2	TRBJ2-3	15	-	CASSQEGTITDTQYF	TGTGCCAGCAGCCAAGAGGGGACTATCACAGATACGCAGTATTTT
TRBV4-2	-	TRBJ1-1	12	-	CASSPPGSWPFF	TGTGCCAGCAGCCCACCGGGGTCGTGGCCTTTCTTT
TRBV7-2	TRBD1	TRBJ1-1	16	few	CASSRTGARIATEAFF	TGTGCCAGCAGCCGGACAGGGGCTAGGATAGCCACTGAAGCTTTCTTT
TRBV7-9	TRBD2	TRBJ2-5	16	-	CASSLPGGPGGETQYF	TGTGCCAGCAGCTTGCCGGGGGGGCCCGGGGGAGAGACCCAGTACTTC
TRBV7-2	-	TRBJ1-1	14	few	CASSLGHLDTEAFF	TGTGCCAGCAGCTTAGGACACTTGGACACTGAAGCTTTCTTT
TRBV27	TRBD2	TRBJ2-7	13	-	CATRLAGTYEQYF	TGTGCCACCAGACTAGCGGGGACCTACGAGCAGTACTTC
TRBV6-5	TRBD2	TRBJ2-3	16	-	CASSYRASGGADTQYF	TGTGCCAGCAGTTATAGAGCTAGCGGGGGGGCGGATACGCAGTATTTT
TRBV9	TRBD1	TRBJ2-7	13	-	CATSRRTGEEQYF	TGTGCCACCTCACGACGGACAGGGGAAGAGCAGTACTTC
TRBV5-1	-	TRBJ2-1	15	-	CASSLQARRGDEQFF	TGCGCCAGCAGCCTACAGGCCCGAAGGGGCGATGAGCAGTTCTTC
TRBV7-2	-	TRBJ1-2	12	few	CASSLGGCGYTF	TGTGCCAGCAGCTTGGGCGGGTGTGGCTACACCTTC
TRBV5-4	TRBD1	TRBJ2-3	17	-	CASSLPDRGLGGDTQYF	TGTGCCAGCAGCTTGCCCGACAGGGGTCTCGGGGGAGATACGCAGTATTTT
TRBV2	TRBD1	TRBJ1-2	16	-	CASSERGDRGYYGYTF	TGTGCCAGCAGTGAGCGGGGGGACAGGGGATACTATGGCTACACCTTC
TRBV18	-	TRBJ1-5	15	-	CASSPGGWNNQPQHF	TGTGCCAGCTCACCAGGGGGGTGGAACAATCAGCCCCAGCATTTT
TRBV5-1	-	TRBJ1-5	15	once	CASSLSGEVNQPQHF	TGCGCCAGCAGCCTCTCGGGGGAGGTCAATCAGCCCCAGCATTTT
TRBV6-6	-	TRBJ2-7	13	-	CASSYRVSYEQYF	TGTGCCAGCAGTTACCGGGTCTCCTACGAGCAGTACTTC
TRBV5-6	TRBD1	TRBJ1-1	15	-	CASSLVGQGVTEAFF	TGTGCCAGCAGCTTGGTCGGACAGGGGGTGACTGAAGCTTTCTTT